This T cell receptor (beta chain) was found in a study of T cells in Graves' hyperthyroidism and ophthalmopathy. This clonotype was counted only a few times. What it recognizes is unknown. RNA transcripts yielded amplified TCR beta CDR3 regions. First-round RT-PCR with HTBI primers amplified the TCR CDR3 region. TCRdb re-derived calls from the multiplex PCR reads in MiXCR, one entry per CDR3 protein. The table shows around 400,000 distinct CDR3 sequences, with around 25% occurring only once. Findings of the study overall: Ophthalmopathy was predicted by the model a median of roughly 6.7 months ahead of onset.

Germline CDR1 SGHRS, CDR2 YFSETQ. V lost 0 bases, J lost 5 bases, and 1 base stayed unmatched. This CDR3 comprises 14 residues. The sequenced sample consisted of blood. This receptor was taken from a man aged 45-65 years with Graves' hyperthyroidism. The rearrangement joins TRBV5-1 to TRBJ2-3; TRBD2 matches at 9 bases. This CDR3 is CASSLGSGRDTQYF. The CDR3 DNA reads TGCGCCAGCAGCTTGGGTAGCGGGAGAGATACGCAGTATTTT.